These 4 T cell receptor beta chains came from one sample sequenced in a study of blood T cell repertoires in COVID-19. Only in-frame clones appear in the TCRdb table, and some are missing; sequencing was by immunoSEQ multiplex PCR. Here the sample spans over 150,000 clones, approximately 90% being singletons. The material sequenced was peripheral blood. These receptors were obtained from a woman in her 70s with COVID-19, enrolled during active disease.

V is TRBV9 and J is TRBJ1-3; 8 bases fit TRBD1. From germline, CDR1 is SGDLS and CDR2 YYNGEE. Trimming took 3 bases from V and 0 from J; bases not matched to a gene: 2. The CDR3 loop spans 15 amino acids. CDR3 DNA: TGTGCCAGCAGCGAGACAGGGGTCTCTGGAAACACCATATATTTT. Translation: CASSETGVSGNTIYF.

The chain recombines TRBV18 with TRBJ1-2; possible D gene TRBD1, 5 bases. This CDR3 spans 14 amino acids. V was trimmed by 3 bases and J by 6 bases, leaving 14 bases between them. Germline assignment: CDR1 KGHSH and CDR2 LQKENI. The CDR3 here is CASSPTGGVDGYTF. CDR3 sequence (DNA): TGTGCCAGCTCACCTACGGGGGGGGTCGATGGCTACACCTTC.

The chain joins TRBV5-6 to TRBJ1-1; 8 bases fit TRBD1. The germline V gene encodes CDR1 SGHDT and CDR2 YYEEEE. The CDR3 is 17 amino acids. Germline trimming cut 0 bases from V and 0 bases from J; bases unmatched to any gene: 7. CDR3 loop: CASSLGTGKRLNTEAFF. Here the CDR3 DNA reads TGTGCCAGCAGCTTGGGGACAGGGAAACGACTGAACACTGAAGCTTTCTTT.

The gene calls are TRBV27 and TRBJ2-7; 11 positions agree with TRBD2. The CDR3 has 20 amino acids. With 2 bases clipped from V and 4 bases from J, the junction kept 19 bases outside the gene matches. From germline, CDR1 is MNHEY and CDR2 SMNVEV (reference sequence). The CDR3 protein is CASSLRPIGTSGDPRYEQYF. As DNA, the CDR3 is TGTGCCAGCAGTTTACGCCCGATCGGGACTAGCGGAGATCCTCGTTACGAGCAGTACTTC.